The TCR beta chain described here comes from a study of cytomegalovirus exposure and HLA in healthy donors. Study conclusions and caveats: Three chains linked to CMV were shown in vitro to be specific for CMV antigens.

It was with 60 Vbeta and 13 Jbeta primers that the PCR ran. Using immunoSEQ multiplex PCR, the repertoire was profiled, and TCRdb retains in-frame clones only, with some absent. The sample carries 150,000 to 200,000 clones, just under 80% recorded once. In regard to this clone: Its antigen is not known.

This sequence was found in a woman between 50 and 59 years old in good health and CMV-seropositive. The sequenced sample was PBMCs.

The CDR3 DNA sequence: TGTGCCAGCAGCAAGGGGGGGGGAGTCGGCACAGATACGCAGTATTTT. Residues: CASSKGGGVGTDTQYF. The rearrangement uses TRBV6-6 and TRBJ2-3, with a possible D match to TRBD2 (7 bases). Germline loops: CDR1 MNHNY, CDR2 SVGAGI (reference sequence). Deletions cut 6 bases from V and 1 base from J, with 17 bases between. CDR3 size: 16 residues.